Listed below are T cell receptor beta chains from one sample, sequenced in a study of shared clonotypes between healthy human individuals. Profiled with immunoSEQ multiplex PCR; TCRdb holds only in-frame clones, not every one. The sample contains a few million clones, around nine tenths of which appear only once. Sequencing was performed on naive CD4+ T cells sorted from blood. The receptor set was obtained from a man between 18 and 35 years old in good health. CDR3s include the opening cysteine and the closing phenylalanine or tryptophan. The D gene is left open where the match is weak. Not every row has a clone size; where given, it reads once, few, many or a size class.

J gene: TRBJ1-6
V gene: TRBV6-5
clone size: few
D gene: NA
CDR3 DNA: TGTGCCAGCAGCCGGGACGTCAAGAGTTCACCCCTCCACTTT
CDR3 protein: CASSRDVKSSPLHF

J gene: TRBJ1-4
V gene: TRBV30
clone size: once
D gene: NA
CDR3 DNA: TGTGCCTGGAGTCATTGGGGGGATAATGAAAAACTGTTTTTT
CDR3 protein: CAWSHWGDNEKLFF

J gene: TRBJ2-1
V gene: TRBV9
clone size: NA
D gene: TRBD2
CDR3 DNA: TGTGCCAGCAGCCCGGGGACTAGCGACTTCTCCTACAATGAGCAGTTCTTC
CDR3 protein: CASSPGTSDFSYNEQFF

J gene: TRBJ1-6
V gene: TRBV2
clone size: NA
D gene: TRBD1
CDR3 DNA: TGTGCCAGAGGCCCAGGGGGCAATGGAGACTCCTATAATTCACCCCTCCACTTT
CDR3 protein: CARGPGGNGDSYNSPLHF

J gene: TRBJ2-3
V gene: TRBV2
clone size: NA
D gene: NA
CDR3 DNA: TGTGCCAGCAATCGCCTGACAGATCTACAATATTTT
CDR3 protein: CASNRLTDLQYF

J gene: TRBJ2-3
V gene: TRBV7-2
clone size: NA
D gene: NA
CDR3 DNA: TGTGCCAGCAGCTTAGTGTTGTCGGGGGTAGGGACCACAGATACGCAGTATTTT
CDR3 protein: CASSLVLSGVGTTDTQYF

J gene: TRBJ1-2
V gene: TRBV28
clone size: NA
D gene: NA
CDR3 DNA: TGTGCCAGCAGTCCGAACAGGGATGGCTACACCTTC
CDR3 protein: CASSPNRDGYTF

J gene: TRBJ2-1
V gene: TRBV19
clone size: once
D gene: NA
CDR3 DNA: TGTGCCAGTAGTTTTAATAGCGGTCCCTACAATGAGCAGTTCTTC
CDR3 protein: CASSFNSGPYNEQFF

J gene: TRBJ2-5
V gene: TRBV10-1
clone size: NA
D gene: NA
CDR3 DNA: TGCGCCAGCAGTGATGGCTATAGCACGGAGACCCAGTACTTC
CDR3 protein: CASSDGYSTETQYF

J gene: TRBJ1-2
V gene: TRBV5-4
clone size: NA
D gene: TRBD1
CDR3 DNA: TGTGCCAGCAGCTCGAACAGGGGCTATGGCTACACCTTC
CDR3 protein: CASSSNRGYGYTF

J gene: TRBJ2-1
V gene: TRBV5-7
clone size: NA
D gene: TRBD1
CDR3 DNA: TGTGCCAGCAGCTCGGACAGGGCATCTCTAACTGAGCAGTTCTTC
CDR3 protein: CASSSDRASLTEQFF

J gene: TRBJ1-6
V gene: TRBV19
clone size: NA
D gene: NA
CDR3 DNA: TGTGCCAGTAGTCAAGGGTATAATTCACCCCTCCACTTT
CDR3 protein: CASSQGYNSPLHF

J gene: TRBJ2-2
V gene: TRBV11-2
clone size: NA
D gene: NA
CDR3 DNA: TGTGCCAGCAGCTTCGGGGGTGGAAAAACCGGGGAGCTGTTTTTT
CDR3 protein: CASSFGGGKTGELFF

J gene: TRBJ2-2
V gene: TRBV10-2
clone size: NA
D gene: NA
CDR3 DNA: TGCGCCAGCAGTGCTAGCTTCCCCACCGGGGAGCTGTTTTTT
CDR3 protein: CASSASFPTGELFF

J gene: TRBJ2-3
V gene: TRBV7-6
clone size: once
D gene: TRBD1
CDR3 DNA: TGTGCCAGCAGCACGCGGACAGGAGATACGCAGTATTTT
CDR3 protein: CASSTRTGDTQYF

J gene: TRBJ2-6
V gene: TRBV19
clone size: NA
D gene: NA
CDR3 DNA: TGTGCCAGTAGGACCTTGGGGGCAGCGATCCCCACTGGGGCCAACGTCCTGACTTTC
CDR3 protein: CASRTLGAAIPTGANVLTF

J gene: TRBJ2-7
V gene: TRBV11-2
clone size: NA
D gene: NA
CDR3 DNA: TGTGCCAGCAGCCCTTCCCCACCGGGGGCGAGGTCCTACGAGCAGTACTTC
CDR3 protein: CASSPSPPGARSYEQYF

J gene: TRBJ1-2
V gene: TRBV2
clone size: NA
D gene: NA
CDR3 DNA: TGTGCCAGCGGTGTTGGGCCTAACTATGGCTACACCTTC
CDR3 protein: CASGVGPNYGYTF

J gene: TRBJ1-1
V gene: TRBV11-2
clone size: NA
D gene: NA
CDR3 DNA: TGTGCCAGCAGCTTTGGACAGTTGAACACTGAAGCTTTCTTT
CDR3 protein: CASSFGQLNTEAFF

J gene: TRBJ1-5
V gene: TRBV30
clone size: few
D gene: NA
CDR3 DNA: TGTGCCTGGAGTATTGGCGATAGCAATCAGCCCCAGCATTTT
CDR3 protein: CAWSIGDSNQPQHF

J gene: TRBJ1-4
V gene: TRBV29-1
clone size: NA
D gene: TRBD1
CDR3 DNA: TGCCCTTGTCGGACAGGGGAAGGCAGAAATGAAAAACTGTTTTTT
CDR3 protein: CPCRTGEGRNEKLFF

J gene: TRBJ2-2
V gene: TRBV12-5
clone size: NA
D gene: NA
CDR3 DNA: TGTGCTAGTGGTTTTCCGACTGGGGGGATTACCGGGGAGCTGTTTTTT
CDR3 protein: CASGFPTGGITGELFF

J gene: TRBJ2-7
V gene: TRBV5-1
clone size: NA
D gene: TRBD1
CDR3 DNA: TGCGCCAGCAGCCCGGACAGGGTTCCCCTCTACGAGCAGTACTTC
CDR3 protein: CASSPDRVPLYEQYF

J gene: TRBJ2-7
V gene: TRBV19
clone size: NA
D gene: NA
CDR3 DNA: TGTGCCAGTAGGCAACCGGGACTGGGCGGTGACGAGCAGTACTTC
CDR3 protein: CASRQPGLGGDEQYF

J gene: TRBJ2-7
V gene: TRBV4-1
clone size: once
D gene: TRBD1
CDR3 DNA: TGCGCCAGCAGCCGCCCGGGACAGGGCTACGAGCAGTACTTC
CDR3 protein: CASSRPGQGYEQYF

J gene: TRBJ1-2
V gene: TRBV27
clone size: once
D gene: TRBD1
CDR3 DNA: TGTGCCAGCAGTTTATCGGGGACAGCCATCCAGGCCATATATGGCTACACCTTC
CDR3 protein: CASSLSGTAIQAIYGYTF

J gene: TRBJ2-6
V gene: TRBV6-1
clone size: NA
D gene: NA
CDR3 DNA: TGTGCCAGCAGTGCCCCTGGGGCCAACGTCCTGACTTTC
CDR3 protein: CASSAPGANVLTF

J gene: TRBJ2-7
V gene: TRBV6-6
clone size: NA
D gene: NA
CDR3 DNA: TGTGCCAGCAGGGAGGAGGGCCGCTACGAGCAGTACTTC
CDR3 protein: CASREEGRYEQYF

J gene: TRBJ1-5
V gene: TRBV5-1
clone size: NA
D gene: TRBD1
CDR3 DNA: TGCGCCAGCAGCTTCCCAACTGACAGGGATCGCAATCAGCCCCAGCATTTT
CDR3 protein: CASSFPTDRDRNQPQHF

J gene: TRBJ1-5
V gene: TRBV28
clone size: few
D gene: NA
CDR3 DNA: TGTGCCAGCAGTCCCCCAGGGATCTGGGGCAATCAGCCCCAGCATTTT
CDR3 protein: CASSPPGIWGNQPQHF

J gene: TRBJ1-4
V gene: TRBV11-2
clone size: NA
D gene: NA
CDR3 DNA: TGTGCCAGCAGCGCACACAGGTTAATGACTAATGAAAAACTGTTTTTT
CDR3 protein: CASSAHRLMTNEKLFF

J gene: TRBJ2-5
V gene: TRBV5-1
clone size: once
D gene: TRBD2
CDR3 DNA: TGCGCCAGCAGCTTAGGAGCGGGAAAATCTCAAGAGACCCAGTACTTC
CDR3 protein: CASSLGAGKSQETQYF

J gene: TRBJ2-3
V gene: TRBV7-9
clone size: NA
D gene: TRBD2
CDR3 DNA: TGTGCCAGCCAGCGGGAAAGGCGGACAGATACGCAGTATTTT
CDR3 protein: CASQRERRTDTQYF

J gene: TRBJ1-2
V gene: TRBV2
clone size: few
D gene: TRBD1
CDR3 DNA: TGTGCCAGCAGGGGGACAGACTATGGCTACACCTTC
CDR3 protein: CASRGTDYGYTF

J gene: TRBJ2-3
V gene: TRBV2
clone size: NA
D gene: TRBD2
CDR3 DNA: TGTGCCAGCAGAGCCGGGACTAGCGTTACAGATACGCAGTATTTT
CDR3 protein: CASRAGTSVTDTQYF

J gene: TRBJ2-5
V gene: TRBV5-1
clone size: NA
D gene: TRBD1
CDR3 DNA: TGCGCCAGCAGCCCGCGACGGGACAGGGTAACGGAGACCCAGTACTTC
CDR3 protein: CASSPRRDRVTETQYF

J gene: TRBJ1-1
V gene: TRBV7-9
clone size: few
D gene: NA
CDR3 DNA: TGTGCCAGCAGCGGGTGGGGGACTGAAGCTTTCTTT
CDR3 protein: CASSGWGTEAFF

J gene: TRBJ2-7
V gene: TRBV25-1
clone size: NA
D gene: NA
CDR3 DNA: TGTGCCAGCAGTCCCCACGGGTCCAGGGGTTACGAGCAGTACTTC
CDR3 protein: CASSPHGSRGYEQYF

J gene: TRBJ1-6
V gene: TRBV30
clone size: once
D gene: TRBD1
CDR3 DNA: TGTGCCTGGAGAGAGGGGGCGGCTAATTCACCCCTCCACTTT
CDR3 protein: CAWREGAANSPLHF

J gene: TRBJ2-1
V gene: TRBV28
clone size: once
D gene: NA
CDR3 DNA: TGTGCCAGCCCCCCCTCGGCAGGAAATGAGGTGACCTACAATGAGCAGTTCTTC
CDR3 protein: CASPPSAGNEVTYNEQFF

J gene: TRBJ1-6
V gene: TRBV10-2
clone size: NA
D gene: NA
CDR3 DNA: TGCGCCAGTAGGACCCCGGGCTCACCCCTCCACTTT
CDR3 protein: CASRTPGSPLHF

J gene: TRBJ1-5
V gene: TRBV5-1
clone size: NA
D gene: NA
CDR3 DNA: TGCGCCAGCAGCTTGGGCGCGGACAATCAGCCCCAGCATTTT
CDR3 protein: CASSLGADNQPQHF